These 25 T cell receptor beta chains came from one sample sequenced in a study of blood T cell repertoires in COVID-19 (dated by TCRdb to 2018 to 2020). The method behind the library was the immunoSEQ multiplex PCR assay. Here the immuneACCESS table is served through TCRdb, limited to in-frame sequences with V and J called. Missing clones are a known gap in these copies; in checked studies unresolved V genes cover under half, and the rest lacks a known reason. This sample comprises around 310,000 clones, roughly 90% of them detected only once. Over 8.5% of the sample belongs to the ten largest clones. Source material: PBMCs or T cells enriched from blood (not recorded which). These receptor sequences come from a woman in her 30s who had recovered from COVID-19.

This clone occurred once. The V call is TRBV30, the J call TRBJ1-3; TRBD1 matches at 7 bases. The CDR3 is 17 residues long. Germline trimming cut 1 base from V and 0 bases from J; bases unmatched to any gene: 9. CDR1 and CDR2 from the germline V gene are GTSNPN and SVGIG (reference sequence). The CDR3 is CAWSDTGQLPSGNTIYF. In nucleotides, the CDR3 is TGTGCCTGGAGTGATACGGGACAGTTGCCCTCTGGAAACACCATATATTTT.

The chain uses TRBV10-3 and TRBJ1-2; D unresolved. Between the trimmed V and J ends, which lost 7 bases and 5 bases, there was a span of 11 bases. From germline, CDR1 is ENHRY and CDR2 SYGVKD. CDR3 length: 12 residues. The CDR3 protein is CAIKREGYGYTF. The CDR3 DNA follows: TGTGCCATCAAGAGGGAAGGGTATGGCTACACCTTC.

The genes are TRBV28 and TRBJ2-3, with no clear D. The length of the CDR3 is 14 residues. Trimming left V 5 bases short and J 2 bases short, with 11 bases between. Germline CDR1 MDHEN, CDR2 SYDVKM. Written as DNA, the CDR3 is TGTGCCAGCAGTCGCCCCGTCTACACAGATACGCAGTATTTT. Residues: CASSRPVYTDTQYF. The full variable domain, completed using reference TRBV28 and TRBJ2-3, is DVKVTQSSRYLVKRTGEKVFLECVQDMDHENMFWYRQDPGLGLRLIYFSYDVKMKEKGDIPEGYSVSREKKERFSLILESASTNQTSMYLCASSRPVYTDTQYFGPGTRLTVL.

The V call is TRBV27, the J call TRBJ2-5, with 10 nucleotides matching TRBD1. The V segment lost 5 bases and the J segment 5 bases; nucleotides outside the gene matches: 8. Germline CDR1 MNHEY, CDR2 SMNVEV (reference sequence). The CDR3 has 15 residues. The CDR3 loop reads CASSADRGEGETQYF. The CDR3 DNA reads TGTGCCAGCAGTGCGGACAGGGGGGAGGGTGAGACCCAGTACTTC.

This chain links TRBV5-1 with TRBJ1-2, with TRBD1 matching over 12 bases. Germline CDR1 and CDR2: SGHRS and YFSETQ. This CDR3 is 16 amino acids long. Trimming cost V 4 bases and J 7 bases; bases outside gene matches: 11. The CDR3 sequence: CASSTGTGGSFGGYTF. The CDR3 nucleotides read TGCGCCAGCAGCACCGGGACAGGGGGCTCGTTTGGTGGCTACACCTTC.

V usage is TRBV11-2 and J usage is TRBJ1-1, with TRBD1 as a possible D gene (6 bases). V dropped 5 bases and J dropped 1 base, with 20 bases sitting between them. This CDR3 is built from 17 residues. Germline-derived CDR1 and CDR2 are SGHAT and FQNNGV. The CDR3 spells CASSIQAWGGQNTEAFF. The CDR3 DNA is TGTGCCAGCAGCATTCAAGCGTGGGGGGGACAGAACACTGAAGCTTTCTTT.

The chain links TRBV2 to TRBJ2-4; 8 bases are a match to TRBD1. Germline values: CDR1 SNHLY, CDR2 FYNNEI. The ends lost 4 bases at V and 14 bases at J; junction bases unmatched: 13. There are 14 residues in the CDR3. CDR3 protein: CASSVGGQARLEYF. The DNA of the CDR3 is TGTGCCAGCAGTGTTGGGGGACAGGCCAGGTTGGAGTACTTC.

This clone was seen only once. The J gene is TRBJ2-7, the V gene TRBV5-1, with TRBD2 identical over 11 bases. This CDR3 comprises 14 residues. The ends lost 5 bases at V and 9 bases at J; junction bases unmatched: 10. CDR1 and CDR2 (germline): SGHRS, YFSETQ. CDR3 loop: CASRQTSGVFGQYF. The CDR3 coding sequence is TGCGCCAGCAGGCAGACTAGCGGGGTCTTCGGGCAGTACTTC.

V usage is TRBV19 and J usage is TRBJ2-1; D may be TRBD2 (7 bases). The germline CDR1 and CDR2 sequences are LNHDA and SQIVND (reference sequence). The CDR3 has 15 residues. Trimming removed 6 bases from V and 9 bases from J, with 21 bases in between. The CDR3 protein is CASRRGAGDVGEQFF. CDR3 DNA sequence: TGTGCCAGTAGAAGGGGGGCGGGAGATGTCGGTGAGCAGTTCTTC. Filled out from reference TRBV19 and TRBJ2-1, the complete variable domain reads DGGITQSPKYLFRKEGQNVTLSCEQNLNHDAMYWYRQDPGQGLRLIYYSQIVNDFQKGDIAEGYSVSREKKESFPLTVTSAQKNPTAFYLCASRRGAGDVGEQFFGPGTRLTVL.

V is TRBV29-1 and J is TRBJ1-2; no clear D. V lost 5 bases, J lost 1 base, and 11 bases lay in between. Germline values: CDR1 SQVTM, CDR2 ANQGSEA. The CDR3 extends over 13 amino acids. This CDR3 reads CSVLNIVNYGYTF. CDR3 in DNA: TGCAGCGTTCTGAACATCGTTAACTATGGCTACACCTTC.

This chain connects TRBV15 to TRBJ1-1, with unresolved D. This CDR3 is 16 amino acids long. Trimming cost V 0 bases and J 1 base, with 12 bases left between them. CDR1 and CDR2 (germline): LNHNV, YYDKDF (reference sequence). CDR3 residues: CATSRDSSRENTEAFF. The DNA of the CDR3 is TGTGCCACCAGCAGAGATTCGTCTCGGGAGAACACTGAAGCTTTCTTT. Using reference TRBV15 and TRBJ1-1 for the parts outside the CDR3, the full variable domain is DAMVIQNPRYQVTQFGKPVTLSCSQTLNHNVMYWYQQKSSQAPKLLFHYYDKDFNNEADTPDNFQSRRPNTSFCFLDIRSPGLGDTAMYLCATSRDSSRENTEAFFGQGTRLTVV.

This clone was picked up a small number of times. This chain uses TRBV4-2 with TRBJ2-1; 7 bases are a match to TRBD2. Germline trimming cut 4 bases from V and 2 bases from J; bases unmatched to any gene: 8. The CDR3 is 16 residues long. Germline V lookup: CDR1 LGHNA, CDR2 YNFKEQ. CDR3 sequence (DNA): TGTGCCAGCAGCCCTAGAGAGCGGGGAGCCTACAATGAGCAGTTCTTC. Translating it yields CASSPRERGAYNEQFF.

V and J are TRBV4-3 and TRBJ1-2; no firm D call. CDR1 and CDR2 from the germline V gene are LGHNA and YSLEER. V was trimmed by 0 bases and J by 2 bases, leaving 4 bases between them. The length of the CDR3 is 13 residues. The CDR3 DNA reads TGCGCCAGCAGCCAAGATTTAAACTATGGCTACACCTTC. Amino acid sequence: CASSQDLNYGYTF.

The gene calls are TRBV29-1 and TRBJ1-5; TRBD1 matches 9 bases. Germline V gene sequence: CDR1 SQVTM, CDR2 ANQGSEA. This CDR3 contains 13 residues. Trimming removed 4 bases from V and 6 bases from J; junction bases left unmatched: 4. The CDR3 is CSVVLTGGQPQHF. CDR3 nucleotides: TGCAGCGTTGTACTGACAGGGGGTCAGCCCCAGCATTTT.

Only one count was recorded for this clone. V usage is TRBV6-6 and J usage is TRBJ1-6; D is ambiguous. This CDR3 comprises 14 residues. The germline gives CDR1 MNHNY, CDR2 SVGAGI (reference sequence). V shed 6 bases and J shed 8 bases, with 14 bases lying between them. The DNA for the CDR3 is TGTGCCAGCAGCTCCCGGCAGGCAGATTCACCCCTCCACTTT. Translating gives CASSSRQADSPLHF.

This clone was seen a single time. The V call is TRBV5-4, the J call TRBJ2-1; 9 bases are shared with TRBD2. The J segment lost 2 bases and the V segment lost 4 bases, leaving 10 bases of the junction unmatched. CDR1 SGHNT and CDR2 YYREEE come from the germline V gene (reference sequence). There are 17 residues in the CDR3. The chain's CDR3 is CASSLRGAGGPYNEQFF. The CDR3 coding sequence is TGTGCCAGCAGCCTAAGGGGGGCGGGAGGGCCCTACAATGAGCAGTTCTTC.

The chain is built from TRBV28 and TRBJ2-1; 7 bases match TRBD1. Germline assignment: CDR1 MDHEN and CDR2 SYDVKM. The CDR3 is made up of 14 amino acids. V was clipped by 6 bases and J by 6 bases; unmatched bases: 8. CDR3 coding DNA: TGTGCCAGCAGCCGACAGGGATGGGTCAATGAGCAGTTCTTC. Its translation: CASSRQGWVNEQFF.

J is TRBJ2-7 and V is TRBV6-5; 7 bases agree with TRBD1. Looked up from germline, CDR1 is MNHEY and CDR2 is SVGAGI. The V segment lost 5 bases and the J segment 4 bases; nucleotides outside the gene matches: 11. The CDR3 is made up of 15 amino acids. CDR3 sequence reads: CASSTKPGQSYEQYF. The CDR3, as DNA: TGTGCCAGCAGTACCAAACCGGGACAGAGTTACGAGCAGTACTTC.

The chain has TRBV6-2 or TRBV6-3 and TRBJ2-3; TRBD1 agrees at 9 bases. From germline, CDR1 is MNHEY and CDR2 SVGEGT. Germline trimming cut 6 bases from V and 4 bases from J; bases unmatched to any gene: 17. CDR3 size: 18 residues. This CDR3 is CASSTGTGFVFFPDTQYF. The DNA of the CDR3 is TGTGCCAGCAGCACCGGGACAGGGTTTGTGTTTTTCCCAGATACGCAGTATTTT.

This clone has a single count. Compared with germline, one end of the junction differs, possibly owing to a read error. The gene calls are TRBV19 and TRBJ2-2; D remains ambiguous. The V gene's germline CDR1 is LNHDA and CDR2 SQIVND (reference sequence). This CDR3 is 13 amino acids long. The DNA for the CDR3 is TGTGCCAGCAGTATCACTTACACCGGGGAGCTGTTTTTT. Its translation: CASSITYTGELFF. Variable domain in full (rest from reference TRBV19 and TRBJ2-2): DGGITQSPKYLFRKEGQNVTLSCEQNLNHDAMYWYRQDPGQGLRLIYYSQIVNDFQKGDIAEGYSVSREKKESFPLTVTSAQKNPTAFYLCASSITYTGELFFGEGSRLTVL.

The chain uses TRBV6-5 and TRBJ1-1; the D gene is possibly TRBD1 (5 bases). Deletions cut 2 bases from V and 5 bases from J, with 12 bases between. This CDR3 is 14 amino acids long. Germline CDR1 reads MNHEY; CDR2 reads SVGAGI. The CDR3 DNA reads TGTGCCAGCAGTTACCAACTCGGGGGGACTGAAGCTTTCTTT. Protein sequence: CASSYQLGGTEAFF.

The genes are TRBV7-2 and TRBJ2-7, with D unresolved. Germline CDR1 reads SGHTA; CDR2 reads FQGNSA. The CDR3 extends over 14 amino acids. V lost 7 bases, J lost 1 base, and 14 bases lay in between. The CDR3 DNA reads as TGTGCCAGCACCTCTCCGGCAGGTTCCTACGAGCAGTACTTC. Its protein product is CASTSPAGSYEQYF.

The V and J genes are TRBV18 and TRBJ1-1; tentative D call: TRBD1 (6 bases). V dropped 6 bases and J dropped 1 base, with 15 bases sitting between them. CDR3 length equals 15 residues. Looked up from germline, CDR1 is KGHSH and CDR2 is LQKENI. The CDR3, as DNA: TGTGCCAGCTCGACGGGAGGACAGAGGAACACTGAAGCTTTCTTT. It translates to CASSTGGQRNTEAFF.

The genes are TRBV7-2 and TRBJ1-4; TRBD1 is a possible D gene (5 bases). Germline V gene lookup returns CDR1 SGHTA and CDR2 FQGNSA. Trimming stripped 5 bases from V and 0 bases from J, with 13 bases between. The CDR3 length is 16 residues. The CDR3 bases are TGTGCCAGCAGCCAACGCGGGGGAGCAACTAATGAAAAACTGTTTTTT. It specifies CASSQRGGATNEKLFF.

The chain uses TRBV5-1 and TRBJ2-7, with 9 bases matching TRBD1. The CDR3 totals 15 residues. Trimming at V came to 2 bases and at J to 2 bases, leaving 5 bases not matched to a gene. In germline, CDR1 is SGHRS, CDR2 YFSETQ. CDR3 DNA sequence: TGCGCCAGCAGCTTTGGGTGGGACAGGGCCTACGAGCAGTACTTC. This encodes CASSFGWDRAYEQYF. The whole variable domain, remainder taken from reference TRBV5-1 and TRBJ2-7, is KAGVTQTPRYLIKTRGQQVTLSCSPISGHRSVSWYQQTPGQGLQFLFEYFSETQRNKGNFPGRFSGRQFSNSRSEMNVSTLELGDSALYLCASSFGWDRAYEQYFGPGTRLTVT.